This TCR beta chain was sequenced during a study of tumor and adjacent non-tumor tissue in lung cancer. The overall study: Patients were aged roughly 31 to 76, fewer than twelve men and 4 to 6 women, stage I to III. Some 4.2 million productive TCRbeta reads were obtained per sample on average. Study results and caveats: Normal lung showed higher cumulative top 100 clone frequency than tumor. TCR diversity was significantly greater in tumor than normal lung tissue.

RNA was extracted from bulk tissue without any cell sorting. Three rounds of nested PCR, following a modified ARM-PCR protocol, produced the TCRbeta library. Using its own MiXCR run on the multiplex PCR reads, TCRdb lists one record per CDR3 protein. This sample has roughly 220,000 distinct CDR3 sequences, with around 71% found just once. The CDR3 runs 11 residues. Germline-derived CDR1 and CDR2 are SGHAT and FQNNGV. A note on this clonotype: Its matching antigen is unknown. One end of the junction fails to match germline, which may point to a read error.

Input material: lung tumor tissue. The receptor was derived from a man aged 55-75 years with non-small cell lung cancer. The genes are TRBV11-2 and TRBJ2-1; no clear D. The CDR3 DNA follows: TGTGCCAGCGCACGCGAGTATGAGAAGTTTTTC. Translation gives CASAREYEKFF.